This passage covers 2 T cell receptor beta chains from one sample sequenced in a study of a mutant IDH1 vaccine in newly diagnosed glioma. Time point: week 11, during vaccination. Doses comprised 300 ug of mutant IDH1 20-mer peptide each, plus topical imiquimod. TCRdb keeps only in-frame clones here, not all; method: immunoSEQ multiplex PCR. The profile shows roughly 48,000 clones, about 91% of them singletons. Their antigen targets remain unknown. The sample consisted of PBMCs, taken from a glioma patient whose treatment included an IDH1 peptide vaccine. These receptors all come from a man in his forties or fifties with glioma.

The chain couples TRBV2 to TRBJ1-2; D is uncertain. The CDR3 loop spans 11 amino acids. V lost 3 bases, J lost 8 bases, and 7 bases lay in between. The germline V gene has CDR1 SNHLY and CDR2 FYNNEI. CDR3 in amino acids: CASSDLGGYTF. The CDR3 bases are TGTGCCAGCAGTGATTTGGGGGGCTACACCTTC.

The chain is built from TRBV18 and TRBJ1-2; tentatively, D is TRBD1 (5 bases). Germline loops: CDR1 KGHSH, CDR2 LQKENI. The V gene lost 2 bases and the J gene lost 0 bases, with 7 bases spanning the gap. The CDR3 is 14 residues long. For the CDR3, the DNA is TGTGCCAGCTCACCAGACAGAGCTAACTATGGCTACACCTTC. Encoded protein: CASSPDRANYGYTF.